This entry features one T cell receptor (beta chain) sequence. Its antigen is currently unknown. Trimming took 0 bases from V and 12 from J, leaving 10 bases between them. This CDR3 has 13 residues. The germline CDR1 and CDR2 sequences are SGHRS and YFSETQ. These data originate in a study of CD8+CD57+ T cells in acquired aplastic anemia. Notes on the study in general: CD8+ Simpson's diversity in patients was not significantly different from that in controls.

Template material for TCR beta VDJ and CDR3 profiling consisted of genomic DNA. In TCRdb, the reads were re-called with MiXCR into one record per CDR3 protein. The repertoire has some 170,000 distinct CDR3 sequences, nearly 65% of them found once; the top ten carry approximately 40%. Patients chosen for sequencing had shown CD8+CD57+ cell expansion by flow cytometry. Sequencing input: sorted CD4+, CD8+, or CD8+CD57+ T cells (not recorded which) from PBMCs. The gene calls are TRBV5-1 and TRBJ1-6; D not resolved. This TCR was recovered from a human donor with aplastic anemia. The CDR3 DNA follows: TGCGCCAGCAGCTTGGGGCGGACGGAACCCCTCCACTTT. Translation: CASSLGRTEPLHF.